Below, 9 T cell receptor beta chains from the same sample are listed, as sequenced in a study of blood T cell repertoires in COVID-19 (dated by TCRdb to the early 2020s). The library relied on the immunoSEQ multiplex PCR assay. The immuneACCESS repertoire file appears here via TCRdb, limited to in-frame rearrangements. These files lack a portion of the clones; in checked studies, under half of the deficit traces to unresolved V genes, and the cause of the others is not known. Here the sample has fewer than 45,000 clones; roughly 87% occur a single time. More than 13% of the sample is held by the ten biggest clonotypes. Sequencing was carried out using peripheral blood. The source is a human donor in a cohort sampled during active COVID-19.

V usage is TRBV10-2 and J usage is TRBJ2-3, with TRBD2 identical over 9 bases. V trimming: 7 bases; J trimming: 5 bases; junction bases outside the gene matches: 4. There are 13 residues in the CDR3. CDR1 is WSHSY and CDR2 is SAAADI in the germline V gene. For the CDR3, the DNA is TGCGCCAGCATGGCGGGAGGGGGAGATACGCAGTATTTT. Amino acid sequence: CASMAGGGDTQYF.

Only a few counts were recorded for this clone. The CDR3 coding sequence is TGTGCCAGCAGTTTTATCCCCCTGTTTGAGAATAAGCCCCAGCATTTT. This encodes CASSFIPLFENKPQHF. This chain connects TRBV28 to TRBJ1-5; D is ambiguous. V was cut by 3 bases and J by 8 bases, with 20 bases left in between. Germline lookup yields CDR1 MDHEN and CDR2 SYDVKM. The CDR3 is made up of 16 amino acids.

CDR3 amino acids: CASSPGTEREQFF. The CDR3 region has the DNA TGTGCCAGCAGTCCCGGGACTGAGCGCGAGCAGTTCTTC. The chain joins TRBV12-3 or TRBV12-4 to TRBJ2-1, with D possibly being TRBD2 (6 bases). Trimming took off 5 bases at V and 10 bases at J, with 15 bases between the two ends. CDR3 length equals 13 residues.

The rearrangement links TRBV20-1 to TRBJ2-1; the D gene is possibly TRBD1 (5 bases). Germline V gives CDR1 DFQATT, CDR2 SNEGSKA (reference sequence). Trimming left V 5 bases short and J 6 bases short, with 8 bases between. This CDR3 comprises 11 residues. The CDR3 DNA follows: TGCAGTGCTCGCAGGGTCAATGAGCAGTTCTTC. This sequence encodes CSARRVNEQFF.

V is TRBV11-2 and J is TRBJ2-3; 10 bases match TRBD2. Germline CDR1 SGHAT, CDR2 FQNNGV. The CDR3 length is 15 residues. V lost 5 bases, J lost 1 base, and 3 bases stayed unmatched. The CDR3 is CASSRTSGRTDTQYF. DNA of the CDR3: TGTGCCAGCAGCCGGACTAGCGGTCGCACAGATACGCAGTATTTT. The full variable domain, with the rest looked up from reference TRBV11-2 and TRBJ2-3, is EAGVAQSPRYKIIEKRQSVAFWCNPISGHATLYWYQQILGQGPKLLIQFQNNGVVDDSQLPKDRFSAERLKGVDSTLKIQPAKLEDSAVYLCASSRTSGRTDTQYFGPGTRLTVL.

V is TRBV20-1 and J is TRBJ2-7; 11 bases are shared with TRBD2. The CDR3 totals 13 residues. The trim removed 3 bases at V and 6 bases at J, leaving 4 bases unmatched. Per germline, CDR1 DFQATT and CDR2 SNEGSKA (reference sequence). The chain's CDR3 is CSASRLAGGEQYF. Here the CDR3 DNA reads TGCAGTGCTAGTCGCCTAGCGGGAGGCGAGCAGTACTTC.

This chain links TRBV10-2 with TRBJ1-2, with TRBD1 as a possible D gene (5 bases). With 6 bases removed from V and 7 bases from J, the gap between germline ends came to 21 bases. This CDR3 is built from 15 residues. Per germline, CDR1 WSHSY and CDR2 SAAADI. CDR3 DNA: TGCGCCAGCAGGGATGCCGGGGAAGGGACTCGTGGCTACACCTTC. It yields the protein CASRDAGEGTRGYTF.

The chain combines TRBV10-3 with TRBJ2-1; a weak D match, TRBD2 (5 bases). V was cut by 4 bases and J by 6 bases, with 19 bases left in between. The CDR3 contains 16 residues. Germline V CDR1 and CDR2: ENHRY, SYGVKD. DNA for the CDR3: TGTGCCATCAGTGGAAGGACTGGTTTTTCAAGCAATGAGCAGTTCTTC. It translates to CAISGRTGFSSNEQFF.

The chain employs TRBV4-1 and TRBJ1-1, with TRBD1 as a possible D gene (5 bases). V was clipped by 0 bases and J by 1 base, with 9 bases between them. The germline V gene has CDR1 MGHRA and CDR2 YSYEKL. The CDR3 spans 15 residues. DNA of the CDR3: TGCGCCAGCAGCCAAGAGGGGGGTGGGAACACTGAAGCTTTCTTT. This sequence encodes CASSQEGGGNTEAFF.